This record concerns one TCR beta chain sequence. The entry originates in a study of spatial heterogeneity in lung cancer. With 10 bases removed from V and 2 bases from J, the gap between germline ends came to 13 bases. This CDR3 region has 13 residues. CDR1 LNHDA and CDR2 SQIVND come from the germline V gene (reference sequence). TCR cDNA molecules each carried a unique molecular identifier. TCRdb independently ran MiXCR on the 5' RACE reads; one entry per CDR3 protein. Among 60,000 to 85,000 distinct CDR3 sequences listed, less than 9.5% were seen once. Time point noted: blood at routine non-recurrence follow-up after resection.

The clonotype was recovered from a female donor with early-stage non-small cell lung cancer. V usage is TRBV19 and J usage is TRBJ2-3; D is uncertain. This sample comprised PBMCs, obtained at follow-up. CDR3 nucleotides: TGTGCCACGCAGAAGAGAGACACAGATACGCAGTATTTT. Protein: CATQKRDTDTQYF.